This TCR beta chain derives from a study of neurological immune-mediated disorders. Regarding the study as a whole: The absence of shared CDR3 amino acid sequences among expanded clones across subjects suggests private repertoires in all groups.

CDR1 is MGHRA, CDR2 YSYEKL, per germline. This CDR3 has 14 amino acids. J was trimmed by 7 bases and V by 3 bases; bases with no gene match: 7. TCRdb re-called the 5' RACE reads through MiXCR, storing one row per CDR3 protein. The table has 20,000 to 25,000 distinct CDR3 sequences, less than 15% seen once. This clonotype was detected ten times or more. The antigen is unknown. The time point is: technical triplicate 1. Source material: CD4+ T cells from blood. The origin of this receptor is a female donor with HTLV-1-associated myelopathy (HAM/TSP). V is TRBV4-1 and J is TRBJ1-2, with 8 positions matching TRBD1. The CDR3 sequence is CASSHPTGEGGYTF. The CDR3 coding sequence is TGCGCCAGCAGCCACCCGACAGGGGAGGGTGGCTACACCTTC.